Listed below are T cell receptor beta chains from one sample, sequenced in a study of T cell responses to AZD1222 COVID-19 vaccine. Sequenced by immunoSEQ multiplex PCR; TCRdb stores in-frame clones only, minus some. The sample lists some 110,000 clones, about nine tenths occurring once. The material sequenced was peripheral blood, taken on day 0 of AZD1222 vaccination. Receptor source: an adult in good health. The CDR3 runs from the conserved cysteine through the conserved F or W.

j_gene: TRBJ1-5
v_gene: TRBV6-5
CDR3aa: CASSYSPHGGEAQHF

j_gene: TRBJ2-1
v_gene: TRBV9
CDR3aa: CASSGGTGAYNEQFF

j_gene: TRBJ1-5
v_gene: TRBV19
CDR3aa: CASSIGQGAGNQPQHF

j_gene: TRBJ1-4
v_gene: TRBV11-1
CDR3aa: CASSLEAAGEKLFF

j_gene: TRBJ1-4
v_gene: TRBV10-1
CDR3aa: CASNHGLTNEKLFF

j_gene: TRBJ1-1
v_gene: TRBV6-5
CDR3aa: CASSRARTEAFF

j_gene: TRBJ1-1
v_gene: TRBV5-6
CDR3aa: CASSSGRNTEAFF

j_gene: TRBJ1-4
v_gene: TRBV9
CDR3aa: CASSVDTGPNEKLFF

j_gene: TRBJ1-5
v_gene: TRBV7-3
CDR3aa: CASSLAGRGPRQPQHF

j_gene: TRBJ2-2
v_gene: TRBV10-1
CDR3aa: CASSETTVAGELFF

j_gene: TRBJ2-1
v_gene: TRBV6-5
CDR3aa: CASSYTSGVSYNEQFF

j_gene: TRBJ2-7
v_gene: TRBV2
CDR3aa: CASSEGTGRGEQYF

j_gene: TRBJ2-3
v_gene: TRBV28
CDR3aa: CASSLGTDTQYF

j_gene: TRBJ1-1
v_gene: TRBV7-8
CDR3aa: CASSLTRLPRDTEAFF

j_gene: TRBJ1-1
v_gene: TRBV7-2
CDR3aa: CASSPRRVEAFF

j_gene: TRBJ1-6
v_gene: TRBV19
CDR3aa: CASKLSDRGDSPLHF

j_gene: TRBJ1-2
v_gene: TRBV5-5
CDR3aa: CASSLGKMGHGYTF

j_gene: TRBJ1-4
v_gene: TRBV28
CDR3aa: CASTPHEKLFF

j_gene: TRBJ1-5
v_gene: TRBV5-1
CDR3aa: CASSSRLGQPQHF

j_gene: TRBJ1-1
v_gene: TRBV2
CDR3aa: CASSEDMNTEAFF

j_gene: TRBJ2-1
v_gene: TRBV5-1
CDR3aa: CASSPLRTSGNNDQFF

j_gene: TRBJ1-2
v_gene: TRBV30
CDR3aa: CAWSRQANAYGYTF

j_gene: TRBJ2-3
v_gene: TRBV11-2
CDR3aa: CASSFGDTQYF

j_gene: TRBJ2-1
v_gene: TRBV5-1
CDR3aa: CASSPGQGHYNEQFF

j_gene: TRBJ1-1
v_gene: TRBV7-9
CDR3aa: CASSHGTATEAFF

j_gene: TRBJ1-5
v_gene: TRBV18
CDR3aa: CASSQGGGNQPQHF

j_gene: TRBJ1-1
v_gene: TRBV18
CDR3aa: CASSFGQVNTEAFF

j_gene: TRBJ2-7
v_gene: TRBV7-8
CDR3aa: CASSLASISYEQYF

j_gene: TRBJ1-4
v_gene: TRBV5-1
CDR3aa: CASSLGTEDEKLFF

j_gene: TRBJ2-6
v_gene: TRBV29-1
CDR3aa: CSAGTGGSGANVLTF

j_gene: TRBJ1-4
v_gene: TRBV28
CDR3aa: CASSPPRGTNEKLFF

j_gene: TRBJ2-7
v_gene: TRBV5-1
CDR3aa: CASLSATYEQYF

j_gene: TRBJ1-1
v_gene: TRBV7-3
CDR3aa: CASSSGTGNTEAFF

j_gene: TRBJ1-3
v_gene: TRBV18
CDR3aa: CASSPPGNTIYF

j_gene: TRBJ1-2
v_gene: TRBV18
CDR3aa: CASSNGQTGYTF

j_gene: TRBJ1-1
v_gene: TRBV4-3
CDR3aa: CASSQQTGPNTEAFF

j_gene: TRBJ2-4
v_gene: TRBV27
CDR3aa: CASRLGGAKNIQYF

j_gene: TRBJ1-4
v_gene: TRBV24-1
CDR3aa: CATSEGTLSATNEKLFF

j_gene: TRBJ1-2
v_gene: TRBV4-3
CDR3aa: CASSQALGGVNYGYTF

j_gene: TRBJ2-3
v_gene: TRBV10-3
CDR3aa: CAISDLTDTQYF

j_gene: TRBJ1-1
v_gene: TRBV9
CDR3aa: CASSPPGRGSTEAFF

j_gene: TRBJ2-5
v_gene: TRBV28
CDR3aa: CASSLGATGETQYF

j_gene: TRBJ2-3
v_gene: TRBV5-1
CDR3aa: CASSFTGDTDTQYF